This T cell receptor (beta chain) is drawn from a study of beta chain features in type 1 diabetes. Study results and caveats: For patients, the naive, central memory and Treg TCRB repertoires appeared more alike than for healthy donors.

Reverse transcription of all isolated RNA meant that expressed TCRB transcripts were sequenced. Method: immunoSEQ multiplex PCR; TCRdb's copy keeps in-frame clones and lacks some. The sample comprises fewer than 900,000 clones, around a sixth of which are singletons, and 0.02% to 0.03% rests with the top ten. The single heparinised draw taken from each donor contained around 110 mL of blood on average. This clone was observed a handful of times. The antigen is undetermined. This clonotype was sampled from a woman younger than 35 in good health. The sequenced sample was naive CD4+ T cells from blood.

The CDR3, as DNA: TGTGCCAGCAGTTACCTAGACAGTGTGGGGGAGCAGTACTTC. This translates into CASSYLDSVGEQYF. V and J are TRBV6-5 and TRBJ2-7; TRBD1 might be the D (5 bases). V shed 2 bases and J shed 7 bases, with 15 bases lying between them. The CDR3 runs 14 residues. CDR1 is MNHEY, CDR2 SVGAGI, per germline.